The 21 T cell receptor beta chains reported below all come from one sample, sequenced in a study of T cell responses to AZD1222 COVID-19 vaccine. The protocol was immunoSEQ multiplex PCR, while the TCRdb copy is restricted to in-frame clones and leaves out a portion. The sample lists roughly 67,000 clones, 85% to 90% seen once, with less than 9.5% in the top ten. The sequences come from peripheral blood, collected on day 0 of AZD1222 vaccination. The receptors stem from an adult in good health.

V is TRBV21-1 and J is TRBJ1-1. TRBV21-1 constitutes a pseudogene. The CDR3 loop spans 13 amino acids. The chain's CDR3 is CASSRCPEPEAFF. CDR3 nucleotide sequence: TGTGCCAGCAGCAGGTGCCCGGAGCCTGAAGCTTTCTTT.

This chain joins TRBV27 and TRBJ2-7; no reliable D call. The CDR3 is 12 amino acids. The V and J ends lost 0 bases and 3 bases respectively, with 3 bases between them. Germline lookup yields CDR1 MNHEY and CDR2 SMNVEV (reference sequence). CDR3 in DNA: TGTGCCAGCAGTTTATCCGGCTACGAGCAGTACTTC. Its translation is CASSLSGYEQYF.

This rearrangement joins TRBV30 to TRBJ1-2; tentative D call: TRBD1 (6 bases). The CDR3 covers 14 residues. Germline V gene sequence: CDR1 GTSNPN, CDR2 SVGIG (reference sequence). Trimming left V 1 base short and J 7 bases short, with 16 bases between. CDR3 loop: CAWSGAVPGVGYTF. CDR3 bases: TGTGCCTGGAGTGGGGCAGTCCCAGGGGTTGGCTACACCTTC. The full variable domain, with the rest looked up from reference TRBV30 and TRBJ1-2, is SQTIHQWPATLVQPVGSPLSLECTVEGTSNPNLYWYRQAAGRGLQLLFYSVGIGQISSEVPQNLSASRPQDRQFILSSKKLLLSDSGFYLCAWSGAVPGVGYTFGSGTRLTVV.

The chain links TRBV5-1 to TRBJ2-3, with 9 nucleotides matching TRBD2. J gave up 0 bases and V 2 bases, and 1 base lay outside the gene matches. Germline assignment: CDR1 SGHRS and CDR2 YFSETQ. The CDR3 has 15 amino acids. In DNA, the CDR3 is TGCGCCAGCAGCTTCGGACTAGCGAGCACAGATACGCAGTATTTT. It codes for CASSFGLASTDTQYF.

J is TRBJ2-7 and V is TRBV28; D gene ambiguous. CDR1 MDHEN and CDR2 SYDVKM come from the germline V gene. The V gene lost 7 bases and the J gene lost 4 bases, with 14 bases spanning the gap. This CDR3 region has 13 residues. The CDR3 sequence: CASNWANDYEQYF. The CDR3 bases are TGTGCCAGCAATTGGGCTAACGATTACGAGCAGTACTTC.

V gene TRBV6-4 combines with J gene TRBJ1-1, with D possibly TRBD1 on 6 matching bases. Deletions cut 3 bases from V and 3 bases from J, with 14 bases between. This CDR3 has 15 residues. Germline V CDR1 and CDR2: MRHNA, SNTAGT. DNA for the CDR3: TGTGCCAGCAGTGATCCCGTAACAGGGTACACTGAAGCTTTCTTT. Translation: CASSDPVTGYTEAFF.

The gene calls are TRBV27 and TRBJ1-1; 8 bases map to TRBD1. CDR1 MNHEY and CDR2 SMNVEV come from the germline V gene (reference sequence). J gave up 1 base and V 3 bases, and 7 bases lay outside the gene matches. The CDR3 consists of 16 residues. CDR3 DNA sequence: TGTGCCAGCAGTTTGCAGGGGGCGAGGGCGAACACTGAAGCTTTCTTT. It translates to CASSLQGARANTEAFF.

In nucleotides, the CDR3 is TGTGCCAGCCGCCAGGGGTCGGGAAACACCATATATTTT. Translated: CASRQGSGNTIYF. This chain joins TRBV7-2 and TRBJ1-3; a possible D gene is TRBD1 (6 bases). CDR3 length: 13 residues. Trimming removed 8 bases at V and 4 bases at J, with 12 bases between. The germline CDR1 and CDR2 sequences are SGHTA and FQGNSA.

This sequence joins TRBV5-6 and TRBJ1-5; 12 bases fit TRBD1. Trimming removed 4 bases from V and 5 bases from J; junction bases left unmatched: 7. Per the germline V gene, CDR1 is SGHDT and CDR2 is YYEEEE. This CDR3 comprises 16 residues. In DNA, the CDR3 is TGTGCCAGCAGCAACCGGGACAGGGGGCGAGATCAGCCCCAGCATTTT. As protein: CASSNRDRGRDQPQHF.

The chain couples TRBV15 to TRBJ2-7; unclear D gene. This CDR3 is built from 19 residues. Germline CDR1 LNHNV, CDR2 YYDKDF (reference sequence). The V and J ends lost 0 bases and 0 bases respectively, with 21 bases between them. The CDR3 region is CATSRDRTRSSGSSYEQYF. Here the CDR3 DNA reads TGTGCCACCAGCAGAGATCGAACGAGGAGTAGTGGTTCCTCCTACGAGCAGTACTTC.

In this sample, this clone turned up a few times. The V call is TRBV6-4, the J call TRBJ1-1; D gene ambiguous. CDR3 length equals 14 residues. Germline-derived CDR1 and CDR2 are MRHNA and SNTAGT. V shed 6 bases and J shed 6 bases, with 17 bases lying between them. Here the CDR3 DNA reads TGTGCCAGCAGGGAGGGTATTAGCACTTCTGAAGCTTTCTTT. It codes for CASREGISTSEAFF.

The chain combines TRBV9 with TRBJ1-3, with D hard to call. V was clipped by 0 bases and J by 2 bases, with 21 bases between them. CDR3 length: 19 residues. Germline V gene data show CDR1 as SGDLS and CDR2 as YYNGEE. CDR3 region: CASSVELTGRERTGNTIYF. The CDR3 bases are TGTGCCAGCAGCGTAGAGTTAACGGGTAGGGAACGGACTGGAAACACCATATATTTT.

The rearrangement links TRBV11-2 to TRBJ1-1, with D uncertain. Germline V gives CDR1 SGHAT, CDR2 FQNNGV. Between the trimmed V and J ends, which lost 5 bases and 2 bases, there was a span of 6 bases. The CDR3 covers 12 residues. The CDR3 region is CASSLQNTEAFF. The CDR3 DNA reads as TGTGCCAGCAGCCTACAAAACACTGAAGCTTTCTTT.

As for this clone: This specimen includes other DNA sequences encoding the same CDR3. This chain uses TRBV18 with TRBJ1-1; D ambiguous. CDR1 is KGHSH, CDR2 LQKENI, per germline. Trimming shortened V by 2 bases and J by 1 base, and 5 bases separated the two germline ends. The CDR3 consists of 13 residues. The CDR3 loop is CASSPGQNTEAFF. The CDR3 bases are TGTGCCAGCTCACCAGGGCAGAACACTGAAGCTTTCTTT.

The chain links TRBV7-9 to TRBJ1-3; D gene ambiguous. CDR3 length equals 14 residues. The ends were cut back, 5 bases at V and 0 bases at J, with 8 bases in the middle. CDR1 SEHNR and CDR2 FQNEAQ come from the germline V gene (reference sequence). CDR3 sequence (DNA): TGTGCCAGCAGCCCACTGAGCTCTGGAAACACCATATATTTT. Its protein product is CASSPLSSGNTIYF.

The chain has TRBV11-1 and TRBJ1-1, with unresolved D. The CDR3 runs to 13 residues. Germline loops: CDR1 SGHAT, CDR2 FQDESV (reference sequence). The V end was cut by 5 bases, the J end by 4 bases, with 11 bases between. The CDR3 sequence: CASSRILSTEAFF. DNA for the CDR3: TGTGCCAGCAGCCGAATATTGAGCACTGAAGCTTTCTTT.

The V call is TRBV6-1, the J call TRBJ1-1; D is unresolved. There are 14 residues in the CDR3. Germline CDR1 and CDR2: MNHNS and SASEGT. V lost 1 base, J lost 0 bases, and 6 bases lay in between. CDR3 amino acids: CASSEDRLNTEAFF. CDR3 DNA: TGTGCCAGCAGTGAAGACAGACTGAACACTGAAGCTTTCTTT.

In this sample, this clone turned up a few times. The chain is built from TRBV11-2 and TRBJ2-4, with D hard to call. The CDR3 has 13 amino acids. Trimming left V 2 bases short and J 1 base short, with 3 bases between. Germline V gene data show CDR1 as SGHAT and CDR2 as FQNNGV. The CDR3 nucleotides are TGTGCCAGCAGCTTACTTGCCAAAAACATTCAGTACTTC. It specifies CASSLLAKNIQYF.

The chain has TRBV19 and TRBJ2-1; 12 bases match TRBD2. V lost 6 bases, J lost 5 bases, and 8 bases stayed unmatched. The CDR3 length is 16 residues. The germline V gene has CDR1 LNHDA and CDR2 SQIVND (reference sequence). The CDR3 region has the DNA TGTGCCAGTAGCTGGACTAGCGGGATATATAACAATGAGCAGTTCTTC. It translates to CASSWTSGIYNNEQFF.

V usage is TRBV7-6 and J usage is TRBJ2-7; D unresolved. Trimming removed 3 bases at V and 2 bases at J, with 8 bases between. CDR3 length: 13 residues. The V gene's germline CDR1 is SGHVS and CDR2 FNYEAQ. This chain's CDR3 is CASSLQATYEQYF. CDR3 DNA: TGTGCCAGCAGCTTGCAGGCAACCTACGAGCAGTACTTC.

This chain links TRBV7-2 with TRBJ2-7; 9 bases agree with TRBD2. The CDR3 spans 15 residues. Germline CDR1 SGHTA, CDR2 FQGNSA. The V and J ends lost 4 bases and 3 bases, in that order; junction bases with no gene match: 7. The CDR3 spells CASSWVMTSGYEQYF. CDR3 DNA sequence: TGTGCCAGCAGCTGGGTCATGACTAGCGGCTACGAGCAGTACTTC.